Listed here are 18 T cell receptor beta chains from one sample, sequenced in a study of T cell responses to AZD1222 COVID-19 vaccine. Assay used: immunoSEQ multiplex PCR; TCRdb lists only in-frame clones, some missing. Here the sample spans around 200,000 clones, around 94% being singletons. Sequencing used peripheral blood, obtained 28 days after the second AZD1222 dose. The receptors shown here come from an adult who received the AZD1222 COVID-19 vaccine.

The rearrangement links TRBV24-1 to TRBJ1-1; D remains unclear. This CDR3 is built from 13 residues. V was clipped by 6 bases and J by 1 base, with 8 bases between them. CDR1 and CDR2 from the germline V gene are KGHDR and SFDVKD. This chain's CDR3 is CATSLGGNTEAFF. CDR3 sequence (DNA): TGTGCCACCAGTCTTGGTGGGAACACTGAAGCTTTCTTT.

This clone has just one count. The gene calls are TRBV5-6 and TRBJ2-1, with 9 bases matching TRBD2. Germline assignment: CDR1 SGHDT and CDR2 YYEEEE. The CDR3 is 16 amino acids. V shed 4 bases and J 7 bases; nucleotides not matched to a gene: 12. CDR3 nucleotide sequence: TGTGCCAGCAGCCGCCCGGGGGTAGCGGGGGAGAATGAGCAGTTCTTC. Protein: CASSRPGVAGENEQFF.

The table lists this clone with a few counts. The V and J genes are TRBV6-6 and TRBJ1-2, with D maybe TRBD1 (5 bases). The V and J ends lost 7 bases and 3 bases respectively, with 6 bases between them. In germline, CDR1 is MNHNY, CDR2 SVGAGI (reference sequence). The length of the CDR3 is 11 residues. Here the CDR3 DNA reads TGTGCCAGCACGGGGGACTATGGCTACACCTTC. Protein: CASTGDYGYTF.

The chain combines TRBV19 with TRBJ2-5, with 7 bases fitting TRBD1. Trimming at V came to 4 bases and at J to 5 bases, leaving 7 bases not matched to a gene. Germline CDR1 and CDR2: LNHDA and SQIVND (reference sequence). The CDR3 covers 14 residues. The CDR3 reads CASSTTGAIETQYF. The DNA for the CDR3 is TGTGCCAGTAGTACTACAGGGGCAATCGAGACCCAGTACTTC. Combining the CDR3 with reference TRBV19 and TRBJ2-5 gives the whole variable domain DGGITQSPKYLFRKEGQNVTLSCEQNLNHDAMYWYRQDPGQGLRLIYYSQIVNDFQKGDIAEGYSVSREKKESFPLTVTSAQKNPTAFYLCASSTTGAIETQYFGPGTRLLVL.

This clone was observed a single time. The CDR3 loop reads CASSEAVANTGELFF. CDR3 DNA: TGTGCCAGCAGTGAAGCGGTAGCGAACACCGGGGAGCTGTTTTTT. This chain connects TRBV6-1 to TRBJ2-2, with D unresolved. Between the trimmed V and J ends, which lost 0 bases and 0 bases, there was a span of 5 bases. The CDR3 runs to 15 residues. Germline CDR1 MNHNS, CDR2 SASEGT.

The V and J genes are TRBV10-1 and TRBJ2-3; no reliable D call. V lost 0 bases to trimming and J lost 4 bases, with 8 bases between them. CDR3 size: 14 residues. Germline V gene lookup returns CDR1 WNHNN and CDR2 SYGVQD (reference sequence). The CDR3 region has the DNA TGCGCCAGCAGTGAGTCTCAGGCCGCAGATACGCAGTATTTT. Translated: CASSESQAADTQYF.

This chain uses TRBV28 with TRBJ1-2; D ambiguous. Per the germline V gene, CDR1 is MDHEN and CDR2 is SYDVKM. The CDR3 extends over 16 amino acids. V was shortened by 6 bases and J by 3 bases, with 20 bases between the two germline ends. This chain's CDR3 is CASSSPLLPVDYGYTF. The CDR3 DNA is TGTGCCAGCAGCTCTCCATTGCTCCCAGTGGACTATGGCTACACCTTC.

This sequence joins TRBV19 and TRBJ2-7; D gene unclear. Trimming left V 10 bases short and J 6 bases short, with 19 bases between. The CDR3 spans 13 residues. Germline V gives CDR1 LNHDA, CDR2 SQIVND (reference sequence). Here the CDR3 reads CATTDVIGSEQYF. CDR3 DNA: TGTGCCACCACGGATGTCATTGGATCCGAGCAGTACTTC.

The V gene is TRBV29-1, the J gene TRBJ2-7; D might be TRBD2 (6 bases). Between the trimmed V and J ends, which lost 3 bases and 6 bases, there was a span of 15 bases. Germline-derived CDR1 and CDR2 are SQVTM and ANQGSEA. This CDR3 has 13 amino acids. The CDR3, as DNA: TGCAGCGTTGAGGCAGGGAGGTCCCCCGAGCAGTACTTC. It encodes CSVEAGRSPEQYF.

This chain uses TRBV3-1 (or the pseudogene TRBV3-2) with TRBJ2-1, with D possibly being TRBD2 (5 bases). The V end was cut by 4 bases, the J end by 4 bases, with 8 bases between. The CDR3 spans 13 residues. Germline CDR1 LGHDT, CDR2 YNNKEL (reference sequence). In DNA form, the CDR3 reads TGTGCCAGCAGCCCCCCGGGGTACAATGAGCAGTTCTTC. Translating it yields CASSPPGYNEQFF.

This clone was counted once. The CDR3 loop reads CASKGGGQTYTEAFF. CDR3 bases: TGTGCCAGCAAGGGGGGGGGACAGACGTACACTGAAGCTTTCTTT. V is TRBV2 and J is TRBJ1-1; the match to TRBD1 covers 7 bases. Unmatched junction bases numbered 11, after V lost 7 bases and J lost 3 bases. Per germline, CDR1 SNHLY and CDR2 FYNNEI. The CDR3 contains 15 residues.

V usage is TRBV5-1 and J usage is TRBJ2-5; tentatively, D is TRBD2 (7 bases). Germline lookup yields CDR1 SGHRS and CDR2 YFSETQ. Trimming pared 4 bases from V and 5 bases from J, leaving 15 bases between. The CDR3 is 14 amino acids. The CDR3 sequence is CASSPGGVWETQYF. CDR3 nucleotides: TGCGCCAGCAGCCCGGGGGGCGTCTGGGAGACCCAGTACTTC.

J is TRBJ1-1 and V is TRBV9, with D perhaps TRBD1 (5 bases). V lost 4 bases and J 0 bases, leaving 19 bases between the germline ends. From germline, CDR1 is SGDLS and CDR2 YYNGEE. There are 17 residues in the CDR3. The CDR3 sequence: CASSKQPGTVMNTEAFF. CDR3 coding DNA: TGTGCCAGCAGCAAGCAACCCGGGACGGTCATGAACACTGAAGCTTTCTTT.

V is TRBV7-3 and J is TRBJ1-1, with D maybe TRBD1 (6 bases). The CDR3 is 16 residues long. Germline V gene sequence: CDR1 SGHTA, CDR2 FQGTGA. Trimming left V 4 bases short and J 2 bases short, with 17 bases between. CDR3 loop: CASSSRGTGGNTEAFF. CDR3 DNA: TGTGCCAGCAGCTCCAGGGGCACCGGGGGAAACACTGAAGCTTTCTTT.

The rearrangement uses TRBV9 and TRBJ1-4; TRBD1 matches 10 bases. Germline V CDR1 and CDR2: SGDLS, YYNGEE. V shed 4 bases, J shed 5 bases, and the junction held 5 bases outside the gene matches. This CDR3 is 15 amino acids long. In DNA, the CDR3 is TGTGCCAGCAGCACCCGGACAGGGGGAAATGAAAAACTGTTTTTT. This sequence encodes CASSTRTGGNEKLFF.

The V and J genes are TRBV4-1 and TRBJ2-7; D is possibly TRBD1 (5 bases). The CDR3 totals 17 residues. V was shortened by 1 base and J by 1 base, with 17 bases between the two germline ends. CDR1 is MGHRA and CDR2 is YSYEKL in the germline V gene. The CDR3 DNA is TGCGCCAGCAGCCAAGCTTGGCAGGGAATCGAATCCTACGAGCAGTACTTC. Its translation: CASSQAWQGIESYEQYF.

CDR3 DNA sequence: TGTGCCAGCAGCAAGAATACGGGGGACGAGCAGTACTTC. Its translation: CASSKNTGDEQYF. The chain has TRBV21-1 and TRBJ2-7; TRBD2, the table's D call, lacks a check against the DNA. TRBV21-1 is tagged as a pseudogene. The CDR3 covers 13 residues.

The chain has TRBV30 and TRBJ1-6, with D unclear. The CDR3 extends over 15 amino acids. Per germline, CDR1 GTSNPN and CDR2 SVGIG (reference sequence). V was pared by 3 bases and J by 5 bases, with 14 bases between. CDR3 sequence reads: CAWRSLALDNSPLHF. The CDR3 DNA follows: TGTGCCTGGAGGAGTCTCGCGCTTGATAATTCACCCCTCCACTTT.